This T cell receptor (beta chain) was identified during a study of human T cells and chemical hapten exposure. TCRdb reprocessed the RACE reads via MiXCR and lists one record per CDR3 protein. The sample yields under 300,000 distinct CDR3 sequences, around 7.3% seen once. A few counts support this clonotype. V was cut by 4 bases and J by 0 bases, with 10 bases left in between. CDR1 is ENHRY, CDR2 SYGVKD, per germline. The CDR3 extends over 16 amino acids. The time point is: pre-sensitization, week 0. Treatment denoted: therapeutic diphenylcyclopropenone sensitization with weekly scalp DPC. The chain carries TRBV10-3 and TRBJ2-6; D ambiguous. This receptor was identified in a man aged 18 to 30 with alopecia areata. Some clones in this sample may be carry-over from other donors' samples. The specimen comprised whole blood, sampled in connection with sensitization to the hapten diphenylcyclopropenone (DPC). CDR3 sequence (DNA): TGTGCCATCAGTGGGGGTTTGAACTCTGGGGCCAACGTCCTGACTTTC. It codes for CAISGGLNSGANVLTF.